Listed here are 5 T cell receptor beta chains from one sample, sequenced in a study of blood T cell repertoires in COVID-19. This table comes from immunoSEQ multiplex PCR, and its TCRdb copy is limited to in-frame clones, with some not included. The repertoire holds 400,000 to 500,000 clones, with roughly 88% as singletons. The sequenced sample consisted of PBMCs or T cells enriched from blood (not recorded which). These receptor sequences come from a woman younger than 35 who had been exposed to COVID-19.

Only one count was recorded for this clone. The chain is built from TRBV10-3 and TRBJ2-7, with 13 bases aligning to TRBD2. V gave up 4 bases and J gave up 9 bases; unmatched junction bases: 6. Germline values: CDR1 ENHRY, CDR2 SYGVKD. The CDR3 sequence is 14 residues long. The DNA for the CDR3 is TGTGCCATCAGTGGGACTAGCGGGGGCAGGGGGCAGTACTTC. It codes for CAISGTSGGRGQYF.

The J gene is TRBJ2-3, the V gene TRBV6-1; 8 bases agree with TRBD1. Germline V gene lookup returns CDR1 MNHNS and CDR2 SASEGT. The CDR3 is 18 amino acids. V was pared by 3 bases and J by 2 bases, with 13 bases of the junction left unmatched. The CDR3 here is CASSEGDRRDFYTDTQYF. For the CDR3, the DNA is TGTGCCAGCAGTGAGGGGGACAGGCGGGACTTCTACACAGATACGCAGTATTTT.

The V call is TRBV5-1, the J call TRBJ2-1; no reliable D call. CDR3 length: 15 amino acids. Trimming left V 0 bases short and J 1 base short, with 8 bases between. The germline CDR1 and CDR2 sequences are SGHRS and YFSETQ. The CDR3 sequence: CASSLGLQSYNEQFF. The CDR3 DNA follows: TGCGCCAGCAGCTTGGGACTCCAATCCTACAATGAGCAGTTCTTC.

The rearrangement uses TRBV28 and TRBJ1-6; 9 bases fit TRBD1. J was trimmed by 7 bases and V by 4 bases; bases with no gene match: 5. CDR3 length: 15 amino acids. Germline values: CDR1 MDHEN, CDR2 SYDVKM. This CDR3 reads CASSYPGQGNSPLHF. For the CDR3, the DNA is TGTGCCAGCAGTTACCCCGGACAGGGGAATTCACCCCTCCACTTT.

The J gene is TRBJ1-2, the V gene TRBV28, with 10 bases aligning to TRBD1. With 8 bases clipped from V and 6 bases from J, the junction kept 9 bases outside the gene matches. This CDR3 is built from 14 residues. Germline lookup yields CDR1 MDHEN and CDR2 SYDVKM. Here the CDR3 DNA reads TGTGCCAGCGAGTTGAGACAGGGGGCGAATGGCTACACCTTC. As protein: CASELRQGANGYTF.